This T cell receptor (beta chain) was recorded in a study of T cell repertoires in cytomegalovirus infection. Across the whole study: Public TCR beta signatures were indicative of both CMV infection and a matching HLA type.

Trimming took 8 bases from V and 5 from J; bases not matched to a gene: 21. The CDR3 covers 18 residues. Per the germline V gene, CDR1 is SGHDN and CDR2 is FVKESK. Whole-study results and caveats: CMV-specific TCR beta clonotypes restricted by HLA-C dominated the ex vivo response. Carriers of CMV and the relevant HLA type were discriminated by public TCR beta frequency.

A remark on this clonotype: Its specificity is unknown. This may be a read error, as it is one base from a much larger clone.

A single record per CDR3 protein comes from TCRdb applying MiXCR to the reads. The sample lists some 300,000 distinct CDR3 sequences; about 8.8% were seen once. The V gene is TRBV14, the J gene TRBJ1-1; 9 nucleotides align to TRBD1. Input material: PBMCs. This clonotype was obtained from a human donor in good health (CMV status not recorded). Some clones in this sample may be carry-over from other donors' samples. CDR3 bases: TGTGCCAGCGCGGGGGGACAGGGAAGGCAAGAAGGGTGGACTGAAGCTTTCTTT. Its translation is CASAGGQGRQEGWTEAFF.